This record looks at one T cell receptor (beta chain) sequence and its context. What it binds is not known. Each cell subset's genomic DNA was divided evenly among several immunoSEQ plates. TCRdb's table, derived via immunoSEQ multiplex PCR, lists solely in-frame clones and lacks some. The sample contains roughly 650,000 clones, approximately 97% of which appear only once. This record comes from a study of shared clonotypes between healthy human individuals. In the study overall: Participating donors consisted of a couple of women and a few men aged 18 to 49.

All donors were Caucasian adults living in Nashville, Tennessee. Findings and caveats of the study: Sampling involved blood alone; tissue repertoires likely differ.

Between the trimmed V and J ends, which lost 5 bases and 7 bases, there was a span of 17 bases. CDR1 and CDR2 from the germline V gene are SGHAT and FQNNGV. The CDR3 extends over 15 amino acids. The V call is TRBV11-2, the J call TRBJ1-4; a weak D match, TRBD1 (6 bases). Sequences were obtained from naive CD4+ T cells sorted from blood. Subset specified: CD45RA+ positively selected. The sequence derives from a woman aged 25-40 years in good health. CDR3 DNA: TGTGCCAGCAGCAGAGGGGGGGCATTATTTGAAAAACTGTTTTTT. This encodes CASSRGGALFEKLFF.